These T cell receptor beta chains were read from a single sample in a study of PD-L1 blockade in urothelial cancer. Repertoires were generated with immunoSEQ multiplex PCR, while TCRdb's copy carries only in-frame clones and drops some. Found here are 17,000 or so clones, approximately 86% of them singletons; the top ten hold 5.9%. Here the sequenced sample was PBMCs, taken around atezolizumab (anti-PD-L1) treatment. Receptors originate from a middle-aged man with urothelial cancer. Both conserved end residues are part of each CDR3. The order of the fields is clone size, V gene, CDR3 protein. Clone size appears in some rows only: once, few, many, or a class for an expanded clone.

clone_size: -
v_call: TRBV18
cdr3_aa: CASSPPTESYGYTF

clone_size: -
v_call: TRBV5-1
cdr3_aa: CASSWSGGSTDTQYF

clone_size: -
v_call: TRBV7-8
cdr3_aa: CASSQGGFGPQHF

clone_size: -
v_call: TRBV6-1
cdr3_aa: CASRERERYNEQFF

clone_size: -
v_call: TRBV7-2
cdr3_aa: CASSLGQGLNTGELFF

clone_size: -
v_call: TRBV29-1
cdr3_aa: CSVGTGTNTGELFF

clone_size: -
v_call: TRBV15
cdr3_aa: CATSRDLQGGNNEQFF

clone_size: -
v_call: TRBV12-5
cdr3_aa: CASVWGGTNTGELFF

clone_size: once
v_call: TRBV7-2
cdr3_aa: CASSLGLAGFQETQYF

clone_size: -
v_call: TRBV29-1
cdr3_aa: CSVESWQGTEAFF

clone_size: -
v_call: TRBV13
cdr3_aa: CASSRQRSQETQYF

clone_size: -
v_call: TRBV30
cdr3_aa: CAWGQGHGSPLHF

clone_size: few
v_call: TRBV19
cdr3_aa: CASSMPTRGVEEEKLFF

clone_size: -
v_call: TRBV18
cdr3_aa: CASSQAGGTADTQYF

clone_size: few
v_call: TRBV7-6
cdr3_aa: CASSLFTGDGNTIYF

clone_size: -
v_call: TRBV6-1
cdr3_aa: CASGHLSYEQYF

clone_size: -
v_call: TRBV27
cdr3_aa: CASSPGYEQYF

clone_size: -
v_call: TRBV19
cdr3_aa: CASSLQGGNQPQHF

clone_size: -
v_call: TRBV6-6
cdr3_aa: CASRGERGGREQYF

clone_size: -
v_call: TRBV19
cdr3_aa: CASSMIPTGSNQPQHF

clone_size: -
v_call: TRBV27
cdr3_aa: CASTPGRGSPLHF

clone_size: -
v_call: TRBV5-6
cdr3_aa: CASSFSGWVDQPQHF